One T cell receptor (beta chain) is described in this entry. What this receptor recognizes is not known. Base qualities are not at hand, and no much larger clone is one base apart. There are 15 amino acids in the CDR3, from cysteine to phenylalanine inclusive. The kept DNA is CDR3 alone, 45 bases in frame from the first base. V lost 5 bases and J lost 2 bases, and the count of bases not matched to a germline gene is 9. According to the germline V gene (reference sequence), CDR1 reads WNHNN and CDR2 reads SYGVQD. Collaborating institutions collected whole blood in K2EDTA tubes following their own protocols. For TCRbeta analysis, collaborators shipped samples in one of three forms: frozen whole blood, isolated PBMCs, or DNA extracted from either of those sample types. The data stem from a study of blood T cell repertoires in COVID-19 (dated by TCRdb to the early 2020s). Background on the whole study: The collaborator samples originated in the United States, Italy and Spain and spanned the acute and convalescent phases of COVID-19. The material from the prospective study consisted of cDNA or gDNA derived from T cells, B-cell-depleted T cells, or PBMCs. The dataset comprised deeply sampled blood TCRbeta repertoires from subjects exposed to, actively infected with, or recovered from COVID-19. A freely available public database, intended as a resource for researchers studying the immune response to SARS-CoV-2, is where the repertoires were released. Samples came from the ongoing ImmuneRACE study (first 160 participants) plus 1,254 subjects from 6 global collaborators. Sample metadata almost always included a de-identified subject ID, COVID-19 status, age in years and sex. Where HLA class I and class II types were available, the types were taken from metadata supplied by the sample provider, not from assay-based typing. The paper's findings and limits, for the study overall: The quantity of clinical and demographic metadata differed by source and by participant and was supplied without curation.

TCRbeta CDR3 regions were amplified from genomic DNA using the immunoSEQ Assay, a bias-controlled multiplex PCR. Turning to the authors' computational methods: The number of nucleated cells in each sample was estimated by amplification of reference gene primers within the assay. Sequence reads were collapsed and filtered to measure the absolute abundance of every unique TCRbeta CDR3 rearrangement. For each sample, productive Simpson clonality was calculated as the square root of Simpson's diversity index across productive rearrangements. The table was pulled from immuneACCESS by TCRdb, which kept in-frame rearrangements only. Such tables lose some clones; where checked, under half of the loss comes from unresolved V genes, and the rest has no known cause. D and trimming were read from the DNA, whereas the V and J calls and clone size are those reported in that table. The sample records hundreds of thousands of clones, 85% of which are singletons. Around 5.5% of the sample lies in the top ten.

This clonotype was sampled from a man aged 45-65 years with active or convalescent COVID-19. Sequencing was performed on peripheral blood. This receptor chain uses TRBV10-1 and TRBJ2-7, with TRBD1 identical over 7 junction bases. The bases are TGCGCCAGCAGTTCCAACAGGGGAAGACCCTACGAGCAGTACTTC. This is translated as CASSSNRGRPYEQYF.